This TCR beta chain was recovered during a study of OX40 agonist ivuxolimab in advanced cancers. Overall study context: The dose-escalation group included hepatocellular carcinoma, melanoma, renal cell carcinoma and head and neck cancer.

Whole-study findings and limits: Average numbers of expanded clones were greater in CD8+ T cells than in CD4+. Clonal expansion was seen in CD4+ and CD8+ blood T cells by week 6 at 0.1 to 3.0 mg/kg. Certain nonresponders additionally had low normalized T-cell clonal expansion.

In regard to this clone: As yet, its antigen is unknown.

The V and J ends lost 0 bases and 3 bases respectively, with 12 bases between them. In germline, CDR1 is SGHRS, CDR2 YFSETQ. CDR3 length: 15 residues. Repertoires were generated with immunoSEQ multiplex PCR, while TCRdb's copy carries only in-frame clones and drops some. The sample lists 100,000 to 150,000 clones, 90% occurring once. This specimen was CD4+ or CD8+ T cells sorted from blood, taken in a trial of the OX40 agonist ivuxolimab. The rearrangement joins TRBV5-1 to TRBJ1-2; tentative D call: TRBD1 (6 bases). This sequence originates from an adult with an advanced solid tumor such as melanoma, head and neck, liver or kidney cancer. The CDR3 reads CASSLGAGVDYGYTF. In DNA, the CDR3 is TGCGCCAGCAGCTTGGGCGCAGGGGTAGACTATGGCTACACCTTC.